This T cell receptor (beta chain) was profiled in a study of follicular helper T cells after annual influenza vaccination. Whole-study findings and limits: Productive TCRB sequences came from only about 9-22% of cells.

TCRB sequencing was done at Survey resolution level. Libraries were prepared by immunoSEQ multiplex PCR; TCRdb keeps only in-frame clonotypes and omits some of them. The table shows 9,400 or so clones, with roughly 85% occurring only once. As for this clone: Its antigen remains unknown.

Germline V gene data show CDR1 as SGHTS and CDR2 as YDEGEE. The V and J ends lost 5 bases and 6 bases respectively, with 9 bases between them. This CDR3 has 12 residues. Time point here: 2015-2016 season, pre-vaccination. Donors with HIV/AIDS, active malignancy, immunomodulators or active illness were excluded. This chain joins TRBV5-8 and TRBJ2-1, with D maybe TRBD2 (5 bases). The source of this sequence is an adult who received the influenza vaccine. The sequences come from CXCR5+ CD38- circulating T follicular helper cells from blood, collected on the day of influenza vaccination. Stated subset: circulating Tfh, non-naive CD4+CXCR5+PD-1+ (ICOS+CD38+ or ICOS-CD38-). CDR3 residues: CASRDSGNEQFF. The CDR3 DNA reads TGTGCCAGCAGGGACTCGGGCAATGAGCAGTTCTTC.